A single sample gave rise to the 4 T cell receptor beta chains below, sequenced in a study of identical twins. In TCRdb, the 5' RACE reads were re-called with MiXCR into one record per CDR3 protein. The data contain 500,000 to 600,000 distinct CDR3 sequences, around 20% of them seen just once; the ten biggest clones take up about 0.99%. The sample also formed part of further work on T cells expressing NK-cell markers.

The sequenced material came from CD4+ T cells sorted from blood. The source is a woman aged 18-29 years in good health.

This clonotype was counted once. V is TRBV11-2 and J is TRBJ2-5; D possibly uses TRBD1 or TRBD2 (5 bases each). Germline V gene sequence: CDR1 SGHAT, CDR2 FQNNGV. Trimming took off 0 bases at V and 3 bases at J, with 17 bases between the two ends. The CDR3 is 17 amino acids. CDR3 region: CASSLERLGTRKETQYF. The CDR3 DNA reads TGTGCCAGCAGCTTAGAACGTTTGGGGACGAGAAAAGAGACCCAGTACTTC.

The chain has TRBV20-1 and TRBJ1-1; 7 nucleotides agree with TRBD1. The V gene end was trimmed by 4 bases and the J gene end by 5 bases; junction bases not matched to a gene: 7. Germline loops: CDR1 DFQATT, CDR2 SNEGSKA (reference sequence). The CDR3 covers 13 residues. CDR3 amino acids: CSANYRGTTEAFF. The CDR3 region has the DNA TGCAGTGCTAATTACAGGGGTACGACTGAAGCTTTCTTT.

This chain uses TRBV20-1 with TRBJ2-2; D is uncertain. The ends were cut back, 8 bases at V and 3 bases at J, with 13 bases in the middle. This CDR3 comprises 13 residues. Germline V gives CDR1 DFQATT, CDR2 SNEGSKA (reference sequence). In DNA, the CDR3 is TGCAGTTGTCTCGCCGGCTACACCGGGGAGCTGTTTTTT. Translation: CSCLAGYTGELFF.

This rearrangement joins TRBV12-3 or TRBV12-4 to TRBJ2-2; D possibly corresponds to TRBD2 (5 bases). The CDR3 runs to 15 residues. Trimming took 2 bases from V and 1 from J, leaving 8 bases between them. CDR3 nucleotides: TGTGCCAGCAGTTTACCTAGCCGGAACACCGGGGAGCTGTTTTTT. Residues: CASSLPSRNTGELFF.